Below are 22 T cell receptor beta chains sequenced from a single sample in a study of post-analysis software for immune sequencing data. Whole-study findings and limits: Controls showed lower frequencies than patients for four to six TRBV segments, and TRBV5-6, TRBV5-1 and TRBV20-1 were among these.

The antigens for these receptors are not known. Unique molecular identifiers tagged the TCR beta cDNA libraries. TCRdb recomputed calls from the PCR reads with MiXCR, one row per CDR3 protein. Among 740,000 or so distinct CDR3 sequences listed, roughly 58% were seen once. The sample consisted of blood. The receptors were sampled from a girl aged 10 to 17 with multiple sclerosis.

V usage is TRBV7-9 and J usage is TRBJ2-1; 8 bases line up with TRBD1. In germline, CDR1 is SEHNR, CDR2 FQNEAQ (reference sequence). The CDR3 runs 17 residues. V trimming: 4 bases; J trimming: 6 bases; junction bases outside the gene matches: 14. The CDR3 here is CASSSPYGTGLRNEQFF. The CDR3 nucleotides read TGTGCCAGCAGCTCCCCCTACGGGACAGGCCTCCGCAATGAGCAGTTCTTC.

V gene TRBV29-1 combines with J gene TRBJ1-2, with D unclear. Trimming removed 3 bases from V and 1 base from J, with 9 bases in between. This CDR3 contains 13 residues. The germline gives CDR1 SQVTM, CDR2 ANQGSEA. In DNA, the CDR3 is TGCAGCGTTGACTGGGCCGGTAACTATGGCTACACCTTC. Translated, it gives CSVDWAGNYGYTF.

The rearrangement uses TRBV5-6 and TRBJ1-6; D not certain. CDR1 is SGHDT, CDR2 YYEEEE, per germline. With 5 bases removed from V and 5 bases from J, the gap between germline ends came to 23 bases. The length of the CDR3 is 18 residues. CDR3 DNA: TGTGCCAGCAGTCTAAGGATCTTCCCTCCCACACATAATTCACCCCTCCACTTT. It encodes CASSLRIFPPTHNSPLHF.

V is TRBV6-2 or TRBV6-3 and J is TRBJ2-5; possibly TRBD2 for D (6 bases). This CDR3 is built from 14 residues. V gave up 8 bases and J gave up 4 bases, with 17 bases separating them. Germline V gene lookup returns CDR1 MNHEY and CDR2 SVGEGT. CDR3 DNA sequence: TGTGCCAGCGGGTCGGGACTCACGAGAGAGACCCAGTACTTC. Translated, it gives CASGSGLTRETQYF.

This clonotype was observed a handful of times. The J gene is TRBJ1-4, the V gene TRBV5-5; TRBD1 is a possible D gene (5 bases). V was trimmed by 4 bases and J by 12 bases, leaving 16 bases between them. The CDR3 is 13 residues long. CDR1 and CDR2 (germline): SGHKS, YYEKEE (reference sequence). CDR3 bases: TGTGCCAGCAGCCGGGCGGAAAGGGGCGAACTGTTTTTT. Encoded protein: CASSRAERGELFF.

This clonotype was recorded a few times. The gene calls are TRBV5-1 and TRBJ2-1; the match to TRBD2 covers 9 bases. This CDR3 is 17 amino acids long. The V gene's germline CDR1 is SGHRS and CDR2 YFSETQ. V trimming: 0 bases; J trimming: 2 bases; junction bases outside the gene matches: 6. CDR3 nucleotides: TGCGCCAGCAGCTTGGTTCTAGCGGGACGCACCTACAATGAGCAGTTCTTC. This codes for CASSLVLAGRTYNEQFF.

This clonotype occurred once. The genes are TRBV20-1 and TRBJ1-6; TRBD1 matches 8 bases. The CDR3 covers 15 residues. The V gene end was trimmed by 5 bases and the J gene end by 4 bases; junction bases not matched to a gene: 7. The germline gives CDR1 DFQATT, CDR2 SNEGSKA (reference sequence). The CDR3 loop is CSARRGTGYNSPLHF. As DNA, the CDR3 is TGCAGTGCTCGTCGTGGGACAGGTTATAATTCACCCCTCCACTTT.

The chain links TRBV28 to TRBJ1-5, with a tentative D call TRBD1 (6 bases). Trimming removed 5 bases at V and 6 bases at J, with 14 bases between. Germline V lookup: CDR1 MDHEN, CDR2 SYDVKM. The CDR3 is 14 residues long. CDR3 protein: CASSPRGAFQPQHF. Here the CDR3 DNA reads TGTGCCAGCAGTCCCCGGGGGGCCTTTCAGCCCCAGCATTTT.

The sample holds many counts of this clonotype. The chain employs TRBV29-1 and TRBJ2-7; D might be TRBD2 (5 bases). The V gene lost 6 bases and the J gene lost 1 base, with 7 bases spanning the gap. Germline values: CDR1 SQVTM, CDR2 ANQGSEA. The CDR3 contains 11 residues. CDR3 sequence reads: CSVRGSYEQYF. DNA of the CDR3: TGCAGCGTCCGGGGTTCCTACGAGCAGTACTTC.

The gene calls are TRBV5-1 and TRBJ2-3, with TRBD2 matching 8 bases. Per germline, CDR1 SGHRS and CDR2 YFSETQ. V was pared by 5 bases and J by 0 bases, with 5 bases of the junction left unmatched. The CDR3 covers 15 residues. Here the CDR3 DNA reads TGCGCCAGCAGAAGGGGACTAGGTAGCACAGATACGCAGTATTTT. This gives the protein CASRRGLGSTDTQYF.

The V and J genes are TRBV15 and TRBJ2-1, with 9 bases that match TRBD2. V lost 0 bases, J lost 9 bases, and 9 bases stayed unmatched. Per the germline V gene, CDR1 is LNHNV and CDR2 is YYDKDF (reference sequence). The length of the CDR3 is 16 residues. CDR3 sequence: CATSRELAGVSGEQFF. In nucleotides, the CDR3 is TGTGCCACCAGCAGAGAACTAGCGGGTGTGTCAGGTGAGCAGTTCTTC.

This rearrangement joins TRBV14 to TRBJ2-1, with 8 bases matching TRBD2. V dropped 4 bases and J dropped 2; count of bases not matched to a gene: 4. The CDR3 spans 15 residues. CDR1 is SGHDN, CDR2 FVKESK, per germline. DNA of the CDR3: TGTGCCAGCAGCCCACCTAGCGGGCCCTACAATGAGCAGTTCTTC. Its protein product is CASSPPSGPYNEQFF.

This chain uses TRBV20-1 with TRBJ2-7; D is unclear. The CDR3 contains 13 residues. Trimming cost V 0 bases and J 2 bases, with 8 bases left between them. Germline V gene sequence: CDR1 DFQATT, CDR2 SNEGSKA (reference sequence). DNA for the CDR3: TGCAGTGCTAGAGATCTCTGGACCTACGAGCAGTACTTC. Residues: CSARDLWTYEQYF.

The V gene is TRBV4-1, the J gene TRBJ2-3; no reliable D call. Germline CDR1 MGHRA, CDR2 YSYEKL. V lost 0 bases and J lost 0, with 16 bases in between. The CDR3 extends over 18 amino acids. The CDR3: CASSQDWGRSPSTDTQYF. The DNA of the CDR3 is TGCGCCAGCAGCCAAGATTGGGGTCGGAGTCCTAGCACAGATACGCAGTATTTT.

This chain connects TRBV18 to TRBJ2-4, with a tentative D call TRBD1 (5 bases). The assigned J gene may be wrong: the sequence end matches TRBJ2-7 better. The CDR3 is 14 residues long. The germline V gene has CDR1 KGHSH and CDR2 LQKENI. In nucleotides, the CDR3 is TGTGCCAGCTCAACCCAGGGTACTGGGTACGAGCAGTACTTC. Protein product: CASSTQGTGYEQYF.

CDR3 sequence reads: CSVVIGPLGNEQFF. DNA for the CDR3: TGCAGCGTTGTAATCGGCCCTTTGGGAAATGAGCAGTTCTTC. The chain couples TRBV29-1 to TRBJ2-1, with D uncertain. This CDR3 comprises 14 residues. Germline V gene lookup returns CDR1 SQVTM and CDR2 ANQGSEA. Trimming removed 4 bases from V and 7 bases from J, with 17 bases in between.

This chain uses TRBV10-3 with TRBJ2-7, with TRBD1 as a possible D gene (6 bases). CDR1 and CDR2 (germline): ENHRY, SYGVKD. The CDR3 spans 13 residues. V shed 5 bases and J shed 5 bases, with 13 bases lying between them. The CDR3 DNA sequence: TGTGCCATCAGTCGAACAGGGTCCGACGAGCAGTACTTC. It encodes CAISRTGSDEQYF.

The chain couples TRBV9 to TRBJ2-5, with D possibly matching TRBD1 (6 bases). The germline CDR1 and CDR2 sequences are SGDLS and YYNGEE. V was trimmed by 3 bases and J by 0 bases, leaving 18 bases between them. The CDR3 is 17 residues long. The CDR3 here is CASSALSGAAYQETQYF. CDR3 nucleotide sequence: TGTGCCAGCAGCGCCTTATCAGGGGCAGCTTACCAAGAGACCCAGTACTTC.

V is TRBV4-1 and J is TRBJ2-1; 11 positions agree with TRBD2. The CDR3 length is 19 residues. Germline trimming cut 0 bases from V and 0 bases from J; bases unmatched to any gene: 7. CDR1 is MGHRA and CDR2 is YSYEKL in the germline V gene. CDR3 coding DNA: TGCGCCAGCAGCCAAGACCCGGGACTAGCGGTGGGCTCCTACAATGAGCAGTTCTTC. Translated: CASSQDPGLAVGSYNEQFF.

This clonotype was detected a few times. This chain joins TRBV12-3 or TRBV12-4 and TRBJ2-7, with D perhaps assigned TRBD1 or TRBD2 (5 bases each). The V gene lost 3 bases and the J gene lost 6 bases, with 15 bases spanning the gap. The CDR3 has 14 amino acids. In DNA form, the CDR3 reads TGTGCCAGCAGTTTCCGGGGCGCTAACGCCGAGCAGTACTTC. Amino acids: CASSFRGANAEQYF.

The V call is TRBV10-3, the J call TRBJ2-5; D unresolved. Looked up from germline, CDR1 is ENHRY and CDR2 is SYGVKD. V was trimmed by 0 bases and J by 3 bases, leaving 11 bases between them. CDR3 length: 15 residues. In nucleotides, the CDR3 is TGTGCCATCAGTGAGTCGTTGAGCTACAAAGAGACCCAGTACTTC. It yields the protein CAISESLSYKETQYF.

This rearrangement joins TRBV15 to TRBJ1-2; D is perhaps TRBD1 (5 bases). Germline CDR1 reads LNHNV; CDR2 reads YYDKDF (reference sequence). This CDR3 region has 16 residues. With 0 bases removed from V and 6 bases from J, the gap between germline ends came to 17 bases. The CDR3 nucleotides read TGTGCCACCAGCAGAGATCGGCGAGGGGCGCGTAATGGCTACACCTTC. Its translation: CATSRDRRGARNGYTF.